This is a list of T cell receptor beta chains from one sample in a study of blood T cell repertoires in COVID-19. The repertoire was sequenced with immunoSEQ multiplex PCR; TCRdb's copy has only in-frame clones and lacks some. In the table there are about 210,000 clones, around nine tenths of which are singletons. Material for sequencing was peripheral blood. Source of these receptors: a man in his forties with acute or convalescent COVID-19. Each CDR3 is given with its conserved first and last residue. D genes are given only for firm matches. Clone size is given for some rows only: seen once, a few or many times, or a class if the clone is expanded.

v_gene	d_gene	j_gene	abundance	CDR3nt	CDR3aa
TRBV5-4	NA	TRBJ2-7	NA	TGTGCCAGCAGCTGGGACATCCCCCACGAGCAGTACTTC	CASSWDIPHEQYF
TRBV5-1	TRBD1	TRBJ1-2	NA	TGCGCCAGCAGCTTGGAGACAGGGAGTTTGGCCGCCTACTATGGCTACACCTTC	CASSLETGSLAAYYGYTF
TRBV28	TRBD1	TRBJ1-1	NA	TGTGCCAGCAGGGCGACAGGGGAGCACACTGAAGCTTTCTTT	CASRATGEHTEAFF
TRBV6-5	NA	TRBJ2-6	NA	TGTGCCAGCACTAACCCGGGTACTGGGGCCAACGTCCTGACTTTC	CASTNPGTGANVLTF
TRBV6-6	TRBD2	TRBJ2-1	NA	TGTGCCAGCAGTCTCCGGCCTACTAGCGGGGGGGCGTTTTACAATGAGCAGTTCTTC	CASSLRPTSGGAFYNEQFF
TRBV27	TRBD1	TRBJ1-5	NA	TGTGCCAGCAGACAGGACAGGAGGGATCAGCCCCAGCATTTT	CASRQDRRDQPQHF
TRBV4-1	TRBD1	TRBJ1-2	NA	TGCGCCAGCAGCCAAGGACAGGGCGGCTATGGCTACACCTTC	CASSQGQGGYGYTF
TRBV29-1	TRBD1	TRBJ2-7	NA	TGCAGCGTTGAAAGGACAGGCGACGAGCAGTACTTC	CSVERTGDEQYF
TRBV19	TRBD2	TRBJ2-7	NA	TGTGCCAGTAGTCCTGGGACTACCTACGAGCAGTACTTC	CASSPGTTYEQYF
TRBV7-9	TRBD1	TRBJ2-7	NA	TGTGCCACAAACCGGGTAGGGGACAGGGGCTACGAGCAGTACTTC	CATNRVGDRGYEQYF
TRBV28	TRBD1	TRBJ1-5	NA	TGTGCCAGCACCCCCGACAGGGGCGGTTATCAGCCCCAGCATTTT	CASTPDRGGYQPQHF
TRBV3-1/TRBV3-2	NA	TRBJ1-3	NA	TGTGCCAGCAGCCAAGGTCTGAACACCATATATTTT	CASSQGLNTIYF
TRBV4-1	NA	TRBJ2-7	NA	TGCGCCAGCAGCCAAGATGGCTTCGGGACACCCAGAGAGCAGTACTTC	CASSQDGFGTPREQYF
TRBV6-5	TRBD1	TRBJ1-2	NA	TGTGCCAGCAGGGACAGGGGTATTGGCTACACCTTC	CASRDRGIGYTF
TRBV4-3	NA	TRBJ2-1	NA	TGCGCCAGCAGCCAAGAGAGCCTCGGGGTGTATGAGCAGTTCTTC	CASSQESLGVYEQFF
TRBV14	NA	TRBJ2-5	NA	TGTGCCAGCAGCCAAGCATATGACGGGGGGACCCAGTACTTC	CASSQAYDGGTQYF
TRBV9	NA	TRBJ1-6	NA	TGTGCCAGCAGCCCTCAATCCGGCGGCTATAATTCACCCCTCCACTTT	CASSPQSGGYNSPLHF
TRBV18	TRBD1	TRBJ2-6	NA	TGTGCCAGCTCGAAGGGACAGGGAAGCTCTGGGGCCAACGTCCTGACTTTC	CASSKGQGSSGANVLTF
TRBV7-2	NA	TRBJ2-5	NA	TGTGCCAGCAGCTATGCCGGCCAAGAGACCCAGTACTTC	CASSYAGQETQYF
TRBV5-5	NA	TRBJ1-2	few	TGTGCCAGCAGCTTGGCCGGTACAGAGAACTATGGCTACACCTTC	CASSLAGTENYGYTF
TRBV25-1	NA	TRBJ1-2	NA	TGTGCCAGCAGTGAATTTCCGGGTCTGGGCTACACCTTC	CASSEFPGLGYTF
TRBV15	TRBD1	TRBJ2-3	NA	TGTGCCACCAGCAGAGAGACAGGGGGCGACGCAGATACGCAGTATTTT	CATSRETGGDADTQYF
TRBV12-3/TRBV12-4	NA	TRBJ2-3	NA	TGTGCCAGCAGCTATGGTGTCACAGATACGCAGTATTTT	CASSYGVTDTQYF
TRBV13	TRBD2	TRBJ2-3	NA	TGTGCCAGCAGCCCCAGGACTAGCGGTCCGGGGGATACGCAGTATTTT	CASSPRTSGPGDTQYF
TRBV30	TRBD1	TRBJ1-2	NA	TGTGCCTGGACTTGGACAGGGGGAGGCTACACCTTC	CAWTWTGGGYTF
TRBV27	NA	TRBJ2-6	NA	TGTGCCAGCAGTTTGCGGTGGGTCCCCTTATTCTCTGGGGCCAACGTCCTGACTTTC	CASSLRWVPLFSGANVLTF
TRBV18	NA	TRBJ2-7	NA	TGTGCCAGCTCACCATTGCCAGGGATCGACGAGCAGTACTTC	CASSPLPGIDEQYF
TRBV20-1	TRBD1	TRBJ1-5	NA	TGCAGTGCTAGTCCGGATCAGGGGGCCAATCAGCCCCAGCATTTT	CSASPDQGANQPQHF
TRBV21-1	NA	TRBJ1-1	NA	TGTGCCAGCAGCCCCCCGGGTAGGTCAGGGGGCACTGAAGCTTTCTTT	CASSPPGRSGGTEAFF
TRBV28	NA	TRBJ1-6	NA	TGTGCCAGCAGTTCTCTGTGGGGGGTCAGGAATTCACCCCTCCACTTT	CASSSLWGVRNSPLHF
TRBV3-1/TRBV3-2	TRBD1	TRBJ1-2	NA	TGTGCCAGCAGCCAAAGCGGACAGGGGTGGTATGGCTACACCTTC	CASSQSGQGWYGYTF
TRBV27	NA	TRBJ2-7	once	TGTGCCAGCAGTCCCCGGAGGGTTGGGGAGCAGTACTTC	CASSPRRVGEQYF
TRBV21-1	NA	TRBJ1-2	NA	TGTGCCAACAGGGAGGGGTATGGCTACACCTTC	CANREGYGYTF
TRBV4-1	TRBD1	TRBJ2-5	once	TGCGCCAGCAGCCAAGATCGGCCGGGGACAGGGAAAGAGACCCAGTACTTC	CASSQDRPGTGKETQYF
TRBV9	TRBD2	TRBJ2-6	NA	TGTGCCAGCAGCCCGGGGGGGGCGCCTGGGGCCAACGTCCTGACTTTC	CASSPGGAPGANVLTF
TRBV7-3	NA	TRBJ2-1	NA	TGTGCCAGCAGCCCATTTGGGAGCGGATTTTACAATGAGCAGTTCTTC	CASSPFGSGFYNEQFF
TRBV19	NA	TRBJ1-2	NA	TGTGCCAGTAGTCCCCGGACAGTTAACTATGGCTACACCTTC	CASSPRTVNYGYTF
TRBV2	NA	TRBJ1-1	NA	TGTGCCAGCCCTTTTGGGGGGGGAACTGAAGCTTTCTTT	CASPFGGGTEAFF
TRBV2	NA	TRBJ2-6	NA	TGTGCCAGCAGTGAGGAGGGGACTGGGGCCAACGTCCTGACTTTC	CASSEEGTGANVLTF
TRBV7-2	TRBD1	TRBJ1-4	NA	TGTGCCAGCAGCTACGGGACAGGGGATGAAAAACTGTTTTTT	CASSYGTGDEKLFF
TRBV5-4	NA	TRBJ2-7	NA	TGTGCCAGCAGTTTTGCAGGGGCGGATCTCGAGCAGTACTTC	CASSFAGADLEQYF